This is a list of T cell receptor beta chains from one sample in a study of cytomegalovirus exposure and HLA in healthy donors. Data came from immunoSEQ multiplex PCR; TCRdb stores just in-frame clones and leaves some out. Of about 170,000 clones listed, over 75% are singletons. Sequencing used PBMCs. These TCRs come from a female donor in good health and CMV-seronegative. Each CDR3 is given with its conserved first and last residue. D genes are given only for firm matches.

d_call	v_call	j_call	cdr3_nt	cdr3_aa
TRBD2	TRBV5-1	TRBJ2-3	TGCGCCAGCAGCTTGGTAGGTAGCGGGGACACAGATACGCAGTATTTT	CASSLVGSGDTDTQYF
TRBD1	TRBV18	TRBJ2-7	TGTGCCAGCTCAGACCGACAGGGCTACGAGCAGTACTTC	CASSDRQGYEQYF
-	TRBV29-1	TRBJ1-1	TGCAGCGCCGGGGGGGGAGGTGTAACGATGAACACTGAAGCTTTCTTT	CSAGGGGVTMNTEAFF
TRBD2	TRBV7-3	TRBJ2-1	TGTGCCAGCAGCTTAACCCCTAGCGGGGGGGAGGATGAGCAGTTCTTC	CASSLTPSGGEDEQFF
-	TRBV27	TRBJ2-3	TGTGCCAGCAGTTTATCAGCCAACTTCCCCACAGATACGCAGTATTTT	CASSLSANFPTDTQYF
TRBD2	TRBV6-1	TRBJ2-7	TGTGCCAGCACCAAGGTAGGGCGGGAGGGTTACGAGCAGTACTTC	CASTKVGREGYEQYF
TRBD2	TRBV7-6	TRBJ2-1	TGTGCCAGCAGCTTACCGGGAGGGCCCAATGAGCAGTTCTTC	CASSLPGGPNEQFF
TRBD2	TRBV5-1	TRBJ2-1	TGCGCCAGCAGCTTGGCGGCTAGCGGGAGGGTGGATGAGCAGTTCTTC	CASSLAASGRVDEQFF
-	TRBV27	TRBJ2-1	TGTGCCAGCAGTTTTATCCGGGCAGGGAATAGGAATGAGCAGTTCTTC	CASSFIRAGNRNEQFF
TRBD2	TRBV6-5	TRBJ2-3	TGTGCCAGCAGTCGCCGGGGGGGAGGGGTAGATACGCAGTATTTT	CASSRRGGGVDTQYF
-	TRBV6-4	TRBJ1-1	TGTGCCAGCAGTGACGGAGAGAACACTGAAGCTTTCTTT	CASSDGENTEAFF